This T cell receptor beta chain was captured in a study of blood T cell repertoires in COVID-19. Study at large: Nucleic acid was either cDNA or gDNA, and it came from T cells, B-cell-depleted T cells, or PBMCs.

Authors' analysis steps: Scientists estimated how many nucleated cells there were by amplifying reference gene primers. Data came from immunoSEQ multiplex PCR; TCRdb stores just in-frame clones and leaves some out. That table furnishes V, J and clone size, whereas the DNA furnished D and trimming. The data contain roughly 150,000 clones, around four fifths of them singletons. CDR3 size: 12 residues. Between the trimmed V and J ends, which lost 5 bases and 5 bases, there was a span of 9 bases. CDR1 and CDR2 from the germline V gene are MNHEY and SVGEGT. A few counts support this clone. This chain uses TRBV6-2 or TRBV6-3 with TRBJ1-1, with D possibly TRBD1 on 5 matching bases. The TCR sequence derives from a woman of 80 years or more with acute or convalescent COVID-19. Sequenced material: peripheral blood. The CDR3 region is CASSKKGTEAFF. The CDR3 coding sequence is TGTGCCAGCAGTAAAAAGGGGACTGAAGCTTTCTTT.